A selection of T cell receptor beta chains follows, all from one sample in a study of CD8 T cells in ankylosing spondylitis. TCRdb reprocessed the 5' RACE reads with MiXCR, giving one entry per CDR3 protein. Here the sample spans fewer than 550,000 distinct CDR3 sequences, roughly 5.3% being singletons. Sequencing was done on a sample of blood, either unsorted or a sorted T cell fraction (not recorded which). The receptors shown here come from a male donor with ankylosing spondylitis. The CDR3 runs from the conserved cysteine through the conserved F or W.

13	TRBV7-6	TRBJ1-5	CASSLALDQPQHF
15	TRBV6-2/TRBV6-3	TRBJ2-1	CASSPHSRSYNEQFF
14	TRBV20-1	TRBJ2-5	CSARRTGGRETQYF
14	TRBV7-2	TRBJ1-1	CASSSARRRTVAFF
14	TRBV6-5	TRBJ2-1	CASSYSSAYNEQFF
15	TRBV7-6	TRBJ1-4	CASSRAGQANEKLFF
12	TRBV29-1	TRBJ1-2	CSVGGTPYGYTF
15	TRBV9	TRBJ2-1	CASSVSGDPYNEQFF
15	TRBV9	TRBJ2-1	CASSVLAGVYNEQFF
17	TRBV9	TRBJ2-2	CASSASQLAGNTGELFF
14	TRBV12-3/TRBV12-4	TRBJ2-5	CASSVMGAGETQYF
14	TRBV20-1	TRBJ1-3	CSVPKRGSGNTIYF
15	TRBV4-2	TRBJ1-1	CASSQVLGSNTEAFF
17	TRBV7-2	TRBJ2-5	CASSLAYERALGETQYF
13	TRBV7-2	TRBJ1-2	CASSFPDRGGYTF
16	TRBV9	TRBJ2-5	CASSTRQGAMGETQYF
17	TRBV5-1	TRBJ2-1	CASSLAGLADAYNEQFF
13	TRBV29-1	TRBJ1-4	CSVAGGASEKLFF
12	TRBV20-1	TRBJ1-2	CSASIVGRGYTF
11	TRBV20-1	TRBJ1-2	CSAKTGYGYTF
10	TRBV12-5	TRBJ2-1	CASGRPTPSF
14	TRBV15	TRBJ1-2	CATRPQGEGPGYTF
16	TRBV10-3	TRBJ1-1	CAISERVPGGNTEAFF
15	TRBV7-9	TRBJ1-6	CASSLEAAGDSPLHF
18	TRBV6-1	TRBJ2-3	CASSIGLAGAPSTDTQYF
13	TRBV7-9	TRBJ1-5	CASSPFPNQPQHF
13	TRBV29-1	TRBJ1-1	CSTKVDGNTEAFF